This TCR beta chain was observed in a study of CD8 T cells in Susac syndrome. RNA amounts of roughly 0.45 to 1 ug underwent reverse transcription with random hexamers. TCRdb redid the calling of the immunoSEQ multiplex PCR reads with MiXCR, one entry per CDR3 protein. The sample lists more than 70,000 distinct CDR3 sequences; 91% were seen once. V shed 3 bases and J 11 bases; nucleotides not matched to a gene: 8. In germline, CDR1 is SGHDT, CDR2 YYEEEE. The CDR3 is 13 residues long. The sequencing sample was made of CD8+ T cells from PBMCs. The chain combines TRBV5-6 with TRBJ1-1, with TRBD1 matching 9 bases. The origin of this receptor is a human donor with multiple sclerosis. CDR3 sequence: CASSSGTGPEAFF. The CDR3 nucleotides read TGTGCCAGCAGCTCCGGGACAGGGCCGGAGGCTTTCTTT.